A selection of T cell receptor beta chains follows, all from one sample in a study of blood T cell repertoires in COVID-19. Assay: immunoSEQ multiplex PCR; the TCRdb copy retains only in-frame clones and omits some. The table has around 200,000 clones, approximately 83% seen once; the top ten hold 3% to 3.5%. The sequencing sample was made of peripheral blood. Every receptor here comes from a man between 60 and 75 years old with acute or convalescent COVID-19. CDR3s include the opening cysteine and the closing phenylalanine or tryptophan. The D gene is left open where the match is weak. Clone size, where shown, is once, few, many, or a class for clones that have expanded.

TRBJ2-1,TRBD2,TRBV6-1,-,CASSESLSGGLVNNEQFF,TGTGCCAGCAGTGAAAGTTTAAGCGGGGGGTTAGTGAACAATGAGCAGTTCTTC
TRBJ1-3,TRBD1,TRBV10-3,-,CALSAGGLFGNTIYF,TGTGCCCTCTCCGCAGGGGGTTTATTTGGAAACACCATATATTTT
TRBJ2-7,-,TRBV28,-,CASSFRGSLTYEQYF,TGTGCCAGCAGTTTTAGGGGCTCCCTGACCTACGAGCAGTACTTC
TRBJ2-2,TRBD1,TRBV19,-,CASRRGQGTGELFF,TGTGCCAGTAGGAGAGGACAGGGCACCGGGGAGCTGTTTTTT
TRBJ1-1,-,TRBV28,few,CASSNTGLPKAFF,TGTGCCAGCAGTAACACAGGCCTTCCGAAAGCTTTCTTT
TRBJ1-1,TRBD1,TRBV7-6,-,CASSPGGRTEAFF,TGTGCCAGCAGCCCAGGGGGAAGAACTGAAGCTTTCTTT
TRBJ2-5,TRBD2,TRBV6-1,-,CASSDPRGRIEETQYF,TGTGCCAGCAGTGACCCCCGCGGGAGGATCGAAGAGACCCAGTACTTC
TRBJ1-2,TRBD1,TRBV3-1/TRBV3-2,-,CASSQEGQGHDGYTF,TGTGCCAGCAGCCAAGAAGGACAGGGCCACGATGGCTACACCTTC
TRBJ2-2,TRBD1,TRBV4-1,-,CASTGTATGELFF,TGCGCCAGTACCGGGACAGCGACCGGGGAGCTGTTTTTT
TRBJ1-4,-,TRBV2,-,CASSPREGKLFF,TGTGCCAGCAGCCCCAGGGAAGGAAAACTGTTTTTT
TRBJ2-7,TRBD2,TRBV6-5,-,CASSYSTSGPSYEQYF,TGTGCCAGCAGTTACTCGACTAGCGGCCCTTCCTACGAGCAGTACTTC
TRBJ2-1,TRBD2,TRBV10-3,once,CAISEGGEVAGDNEQFF,TGTGCCATCAGTGAGGGGGGGGAGGTAGCGGGAGATAATGAGCAGTTCTTC
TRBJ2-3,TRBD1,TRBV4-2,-,CASSPHKGQGATDTQYF,TGTGCCAGCAGCCCCCACAAGGGACAGGGGGCAACAGATACGCAGTATTTT
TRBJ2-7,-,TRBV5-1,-,CASSLGGASLGEQYF,TGCGCCAGCAGCTTAGGGGGAGCTAGCCTAGGCGAGCAGTACTTC
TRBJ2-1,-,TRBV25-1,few,CASSDRTGREQFF,TGTGCCAGCAGTGACAGAACAGGGCGGGAGCAGTTCTTC
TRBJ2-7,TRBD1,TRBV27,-,CASSPGGTGVYEQYF,TGTGCCAGCAGTCCGGGGGGGACAGGGGTTTACGAGCAGTACTTC
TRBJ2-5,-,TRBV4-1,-,CASSREDSGSRTQYF,TGCGCCAGCAGCCGGGAAGATTCGGGAAGTAGGACCCAGTACTTC
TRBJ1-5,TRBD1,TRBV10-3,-,CAIRETGDGNQPQHF,TGTGCCATCAGAGAGACAGGGGATGGCAATCAGCCCCAGCATTTT
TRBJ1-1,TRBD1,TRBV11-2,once,CASSPWTGRNTEAFF,TGTGCCAGCAGCCCTTGGACAGGAAGGAACACTGAAGCTTTCTTT
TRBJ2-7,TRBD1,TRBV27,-,CASSLGYRGTQYF,TGTGCCAGCAGTTTAGGGTACAGGGGGACGCAGTACTTC
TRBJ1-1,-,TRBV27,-,CASRPQGSTEAFF,TGTGCCAGCAGGCCCCAGGGGAGTACTGAAGCTTTCTTT
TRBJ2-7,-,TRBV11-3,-,CATARGIGDEQYF,TGTGCCACCGCCCGCGGGATAGGGGACGAGCAGTACTTC
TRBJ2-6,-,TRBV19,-,CASSLYPRESGANVLTF,TGTGCCAGTAGTCTCTACCCCCGGGAATCTGGGGCCAACGTCCTGACTTTC
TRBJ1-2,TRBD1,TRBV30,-,CAWSVRGQGIGYTF,TGTGCCTGGAGTGTACGGGGACAGGGAATTGGCTACACCTTC
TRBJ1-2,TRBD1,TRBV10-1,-,CASSSQGSNYGYTF,TGCGCCAGCAGTTCACAGGGGTCCAACTATGGCTACACCTTC
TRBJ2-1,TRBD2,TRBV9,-,CASSVGLAGANEQFF,TGTGCCAGCAGCGTAGGACTAGCGGGAGCCAATGAGCAGTTCTTC
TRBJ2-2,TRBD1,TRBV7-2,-,CASSLGQTNTGELFF,TGTGCCAGCAGCCTGGGACAGACTAACACCGGGGAGCTGTTTTTT
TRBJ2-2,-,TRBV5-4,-,CASSLGRVKTGELFF,TGTGCCAGCAGCTTGGGCAGGGTAAAGACCGGGGAGCTGTTTTTT
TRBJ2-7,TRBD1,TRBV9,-,CASSRDRGLYEQYF,TGTGCCAGCTCCCGGGACAGGGGGCTCTACGAGCAGTACTTC
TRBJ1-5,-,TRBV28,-,CASSSPGRINQPQHF,TGTGCCAGCAGTTCCCCCGGCAGGATCAATCAGCCCCAGCATTTT
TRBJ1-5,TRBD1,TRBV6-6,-,CASSIDGQGAGQPQHF,TGTGCCAGCAGTATCGACGGGCAGGGGGCAGGACAGCCCCAGCATTTT
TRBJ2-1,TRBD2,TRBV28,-,CASSFYTSGIPHEQFF,TGTGCCAGCAGTTTTTACACTAGCGGGATTCCCCATGAGCAGTTCTTC
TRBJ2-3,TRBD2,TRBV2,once,CASRETSGGRADTQYF,TGTGCCAGCAGGGAGACTAGCGGGGGGAGGGCAGATACGCAGTATTTT
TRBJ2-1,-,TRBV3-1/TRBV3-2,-,CASSQGRGRLNEQFF,TGTGCCAGCAGCCAGGGTAGGGGCAGGCTGAATGAGCAGTTCTTC
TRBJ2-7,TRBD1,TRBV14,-,CASSRLGQGQGQYF,TGTGCCAGCAGCCGACTCGGACAGGGACAAGGGCAGTACTTC
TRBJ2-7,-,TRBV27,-,CASSLLAGIVYEQYF,TGTGCCAGCAGTCTCCTGGCAGGGATTGTTTACGAGCAGTACTTC
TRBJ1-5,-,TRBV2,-,CASTRSNQPQHF,TGTGCCAGCACGAGGAGCAATCAGCCCCAGCATTTT
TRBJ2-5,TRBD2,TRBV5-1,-,CASSLTAGGGEETQYF,TGCGCCAGCAGCTTAACAGCGGGAGGGGGTGAAGAGACCCAGTACTTC
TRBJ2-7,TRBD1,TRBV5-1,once,CASSAGQGAYEQYF,TGCGCCAGCAGCGCTGGACAGGGGGCGTATGAGCAGTACTTC
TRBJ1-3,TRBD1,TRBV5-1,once,CASSLGQGAGNTIYF,TGCGCCAGCAGCCTGGGACAGGGGGCTGGAAACACCATATATTTT
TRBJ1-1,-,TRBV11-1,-,CASSRLRTEAFF,TGTGCCAGCAGCCGTCTCCGCACTGAAGCTTTCTTT
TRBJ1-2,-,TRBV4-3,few,CASSQDRPLGGYTF,TGCGCCAGCAGCCAAGATCGGCCCCTAGGTGGCTACACCTTC
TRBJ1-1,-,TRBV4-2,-,CASSHQELGTEAFF,TGTGCCAGCAGCCACCAGGAATTGGGCACTGAAGCTTTCTTT
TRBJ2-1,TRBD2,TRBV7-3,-,CASSERTSGEQFF,TGTGCCAGCAGCGAACGGACTAGTGGGGAGCAGTTCTTC
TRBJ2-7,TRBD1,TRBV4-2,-,CASSPGDSWEQYF,TGTGCCAGCAGCCCCGGGGACAGTTGGGAGCAGTACTTC
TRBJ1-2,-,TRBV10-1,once,CASSAFPRGALMPGYTF,TGCGCCAGCAGTGCGTTCCCGCGCGGGGCTCTCATGCCCGGCTACACCTTC
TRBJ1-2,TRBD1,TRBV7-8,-,CASSLGGDRGHNYGYTF,TGTGCCAGCAGCTTAGGGGGAGACAGGGGGCATAACTATGGCTACACCTTC